This TCR beta chain was sequenced for a study of neurological immune-mediated disorders. Per the germline V gene, CDR1 is MGHRA and CDR2 is YSYEKL. CDR3 size: 16 residues. Germline trimming cut 0 bases from V and 3 bases from J; bases unmatched to any gene: 3. Study-level findings and limits: Because no CDR3 amino acid sequences were shared across subjects by expanded clones, private repertoires were suggested in all groups.

This clonotype was counted many times. Its antigen is undetermined. Time point: technical triplicate 2. The cDNA was synthesized by means of template-switch 5'RACE, which was carried out with 10-nucleotide random UMIs. Every sequencing run produced over 200 million TCR-beta sequences, and the sequences from any one run covered 15-18 subjects. TCRdb fed the 5' RACE reads into MiXCR, producing one record per CDR3 protein. The sample lists roughly 30,000 distinct CDR3 sequences, about an eighth occurring once. The specimen was CD4+ T cells from blood. This chain links TRBV4-1 with TRBJ2-7; 12 nucleotides line up with TRBD2. This receptor was identified in a female donor with HTLV-1-associated myelopathy (HAM/TSP). CDR3 DNA: TGCGCCAGCAGCCAAGATGGACTAGCGGGACACTACGAGCAGTACTTC. Its protein is CASSQDGLAGHYEQYF.